This entry is about one TCR beta chain. CDR3 size: 16 residues. CDR1 is SGHNT, CDR2 YENEEA, per germline. Deletions cut 0 bases from V and 3 bases from J, with 13 bases between. This record comes from a study of blood T cell repertoires in COVID-19. About the study: Whether acute or convalescent, the COVID-19 samples came from the United States, Italy and Spain. T cells, B-cell-depleted T cells, or PBMCs provided the cDNA or gDNA that served as material.

Authors' analysis steps: Reference gene primer amplification in the assay estimated nucleated cell counts. The data were produced by immunoSEQ multiplex PCR, yet TCRdb's version contains in-frame clones alone and is incomplete. V and J calls and clone size are copied from that table; D and trimming were computed from the DNA. The table shows roughly 280,000 clones, with less than 90% occurring only once. Sequencing used peripheral blood. V gene TRBV11-3 combines with J gene TRBJ2-3, with D perhaps TRBD1 (6 bases). This clonotype was obtained from a man between 25 and 39 years old with active or convalescent COVID-19. The CDR3 protein is CASSLDSTGFTDTQYF. In DNA form, the CDR3 reads TGTGCCAGCAGCTTAGATTCTACAGGGTTTACAGATACGCAGTATTTT.